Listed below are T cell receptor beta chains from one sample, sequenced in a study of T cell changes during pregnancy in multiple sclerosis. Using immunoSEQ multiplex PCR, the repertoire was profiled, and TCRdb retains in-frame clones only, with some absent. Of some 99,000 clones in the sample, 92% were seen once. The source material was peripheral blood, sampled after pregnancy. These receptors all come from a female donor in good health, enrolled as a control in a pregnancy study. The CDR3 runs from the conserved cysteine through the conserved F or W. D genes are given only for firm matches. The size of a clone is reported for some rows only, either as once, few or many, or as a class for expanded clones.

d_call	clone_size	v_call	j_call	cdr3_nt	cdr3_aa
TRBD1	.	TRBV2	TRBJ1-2	TGTGCCAGCTCTGGGGGTAATACGGGACAGTATGGCTACACCTTC	CASSGGNTGQYGYTF
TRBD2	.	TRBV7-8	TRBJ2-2	TGTGCCAGCAGCTTAGGGCTAGCGGGCACCGGGGAGCTGTTTTTT	CASSLGLAGTGELFF
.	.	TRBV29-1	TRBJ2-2	TGCAGCGTCAGCGCCCGACGGGCCGGGGAGCTGTTTTTT	CSVSARRAGELFF
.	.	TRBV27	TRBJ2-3	TGTGCCAGCAGTTTATGGGCTGGGGATACGCAGTATTTT	CASSLWAGDTQYF
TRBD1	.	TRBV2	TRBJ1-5	TGTGCCAGCAGTTTTACCGACAGGGGGAATCAGCCCCAGCATTTT	CASSFTDRGNQPQHF
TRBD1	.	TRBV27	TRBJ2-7	TGTGCCAGCAGCCTACAGGGGTCCTCCTACGAGCAGTACTTC	CASSLQGSSYEQYF
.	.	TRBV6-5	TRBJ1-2	TGTGCCAGCAGTTACTCCCCGACTGAATTCTATGGCTACACCTTC	CASSYSPTEFYGYTF
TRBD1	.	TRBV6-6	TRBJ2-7	TGTGCCAGCAGCCCGCCGGGACAGAAGAACTTC	CASSPPGQKNF
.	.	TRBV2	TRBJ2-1	TGTGCCAGCAACGGGGTGAGCTCCTACAATGAGCAGTTCTTC	CASNGVSSYNEQFF
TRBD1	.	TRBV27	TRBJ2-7	TGTGCCAGCAGTTGGGGACAGGGCTCCTACGAGCAGTACTTC	CASSWGQGSYEQYF
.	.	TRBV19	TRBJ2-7	TGTGCCAGTAGTATGAACCAGCGACAGTACGAGCAGTACTTC	CASSMNQRQYEQYF
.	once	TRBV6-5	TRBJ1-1	TGTGCCAGCAGTTACTTTCATGCGGGCACTGAAGCTTTCTTT	CASSYFHAGTEAFF
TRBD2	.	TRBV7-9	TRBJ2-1	TGTGCCAGCAGCTTAACTAGTGGCGGGAGGAGCTATGAGCAGTTCTTC	CASSLTSGGRSYEQFF
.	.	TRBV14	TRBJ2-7	TGTGCCAGCAGCCAAGCAAAGCTCCAGTACTTC	CASSQAKLQYF
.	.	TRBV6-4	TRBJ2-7	TGTGCCAGCAGTGAGGCGGCCGACTCCTACGAGCAGTACTTC	CASSEAADSYEQYF
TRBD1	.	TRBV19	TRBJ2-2	TGTGCCAGTAGGCCAGGGGGACACGGGGAGCTGTTTTTT	CASRPGGHGELFF
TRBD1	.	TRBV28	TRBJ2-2	TGTGCCAGCAGTTCCACAGGGGCCAAGGTCGGGGAGCTGTTTTTT	CASSSTGAKVGELFF
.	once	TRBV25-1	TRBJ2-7	TGTGCCAGCATTCCTGGGACTGGCAACGAGCAGTACTTC	CASIPGTGNEQYF
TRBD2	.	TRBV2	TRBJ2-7	TGTGCCAGCAGCTCCGGGACTAGCGGGATATACGAGCAGTACTTC	CASSSGTSGIYEQYF
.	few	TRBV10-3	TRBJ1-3	TGTGCCACCCTAGACGGTGGAAACACCATATATTTT	CATLDGGNTIYF
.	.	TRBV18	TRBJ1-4	TGTGCCAGCTCACCGACGGGAGCCGATAATGAAAAACTGTTTTTT	CASSPTGADNEKLFF
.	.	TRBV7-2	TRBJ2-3	TGTGCCAGCAGCTTAGGTCAGAGCGGAGGCACAGATACGCAGTATTTT	CASSLGQSGGTDTQYF
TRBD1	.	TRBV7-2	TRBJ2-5	TGTGCCAGCAGCCGAGGGACAGGGGGTAGAGAGACCCAGTACTTC	CASSRGTGGRETQYF
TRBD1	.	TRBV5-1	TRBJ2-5	TGCGCCAGCAGCTCCGGGACAGGGGAAGGGACCCAGTACTTC	CASSSGTGEGTQYF